A single sample gave rise to the 7 T cell receptor beta chains below, sequenced in a study of shared clonotypes between healthy human individuals. This table comes from immunoSEQ multiplex PCR, and its TCRdb copy is limited to in-frame clones, with some not included. The profile shows over 2 million clones, over 85% of them singletons. Sequenced input: naive CD4+ T cells sorted from blood. Subset denoted: CD45RA+ positively selected. Receptors were obtained from a man between 18 and 35 years old in good health.

The rearrangement uses TRBV5-1 and TRBJ2-3; TRBD1 or TRBD2 may be the D gene (5 bases each). The CDR3 covers 15 residues. From germline, CDR1 is SGHRS and CDR2 YFSETQ. V was pared by 6 bases and J by 0 bases, with 14 bases between. The CDR3, as DNA: TGCGCCAGCAAGGAAATGGGGGTTAGCACAGATACGCAGTATTTT. Residues: CASKEMGVSTDTQYF.

The chain recombines TRBV7-9 with TRBJ2-7; D is undetermined. CDR3 length equals 14 residues. The V and J ends lost 2 bases and 3 bases respectively, with 11 bases between them. Germline CDR1 is SEHNR and CDR2 is FQNEAQ (reference sequence). CDR3 in amino acids: CASSLSDLGYEQYF. The CDR3 DNA follows: TGTGCCAGCAGCTTATCAGACCTCGGCTACGAGCAGTACTTC. The full variable domain, with the rest looked up from reference TRBV7-9 and TRBJ2-7, is DTGVSQNPRHKITKRGQNVTFRCDPISEHNRLYWYRQTLGQGPEFLTYFQNEAQLEKSRLLSDRFSAERPKGSFSTLEIQRTEQGDSAMYLCASSLSDLGYEQYFGPGTRLTVT.

The chain has TRBV6-1 and TRBJ2-7, with D maybe TRBD2 (6 bases). Trimming left V 9 bases short and J 3 bases short, with 15 bases between. Germline V gives CDR1 MNHNS, CDR2 SASEGT. There are 13 residues in the CDR3. The CDR3 sequence is CASLRGSFYEQYF. The CDR3 coding sequence is TGTGCCAGTTTGCGGGGCTCCTTCTACGAGCAGTACTTC.

This chain joins TRBV6-1 and TRBJ2-5; weak D call: TRBD1 (6 bases). The length of the CDR3 is 14 residues. Germline assignment: CDR1 MNHNS and CDR2 SASEGT. Trimming shortened V by 1 base and J by 5 bases, and 11 bases separated the two germline ends. Here the CDR3 DNA reads TGTGCCAGCAGTGAAGGGCAGGGGCGGGAGACCCAGTACTTC. It translates to CASSEGQGRETQYF.

The genes are TRBV5-1 and TRBJ2-7; D possibly corresponds to TRBD1 (6 bases). In germline, CDR1 is SGHRS, CDR2 YFSETQ. Deletions cut 3 bases from V and 2 bases from J, with 12 bases between. CDR3 size: 14 residues. CDR3 in DNA: TGCGCCAGCAGCTCCCCAGGGGCCACCTACGAGCAGTACTTC. Encoded protein: CASSSPGATYEQYF.

This clone was recorded once. V and J are TRBV7-2 and TRBJ1-5; 7 nucleotides match TRBD1. Per germline, CDR1 SGHTA and CDR2 FQGNSA. This CDR3 spans 15 amino acids. V shed 6 bases, J shed 6 bases, and the junction held 11 bases outside the gene matches. The CDR3 coding sequence is TGTGCCAGCAGTTCGGGAGGGGGCGCGGGTCAGCCCCAGCATTTT. This encodes CASSSGGGAGQPQHF. Full variable domain (outside the CDR3, taken from reference TRBV7-2 and TRBJ1-5): GAGVSQSPSNKVTEKGKDVELRCDPISGHTALYWYRQSLGQGLEFLIYFQGNSAPDKSGLPSDRFSAERTGGSVSTLTIQRTQQEDSAVYLCASSSGGGAGQPQHFGDGTRLSIL.

This chain links TRBV2 with TRBJ2-5; 9 bases align to TRBD2. J was trimmed by 5 bases and V by 3 bases; bases with no gene match: 7. The CDR3 consists of 15 residues. Germline V CDR1 and CDR2: SNHLY, FYNNEI. The CDR3 here is CASSELKRGVETQYF. As DNA, the CDR3 is TGTGCCAGCAGTGAGCTAAAGCGGGGGGTGGAGACCCAGTACTTC.